The entry below gives a single T cell receptor beta chain sequence along with its context. Its target is not known. Donors were ostensibly healthy at sampling, although undocumented immune exposures were probable. The PCR employed 60 Vbeta primers together with 13 Jbeta primers. Sequencing was performed with immunoSEQ multiplex PCR; in TCRdb, only in-frame clones are kept and a portion is missing. Of under 200,000 clones in the sample, around four fifths are singletons; the top ten hold more than 1.1%. The germline V gene encodes CDR1 SGHRS and CDR2 YFSETQ. The CDR3 runs to 16 residues. J was trimmed by 5 bases and V by 6 bases; bases with no gene match: 11. The data were obtained in a study of cytomegalovirus exposure and HLA in healthy donors. Whole-study findings and limits: What TCR beta sequences reportedly achieved was accurate prediction of HLA-A and HLA-B alleles in most subjects.

The clonotype comes from a woman under 40 in good health and CMV-seronegative. Sequenced input: PBMCs. This chain joins TRBV5-1 and TRBJ2-5; 12 positions match TRBD2. The CDR3 is CASTSGGVPGRETQYF. CDR3 nucleotide sequence: TGCGCCAGCACTAGCGGGGGGGTCCCAGGTCGTGAGACCCAGTACTTC.